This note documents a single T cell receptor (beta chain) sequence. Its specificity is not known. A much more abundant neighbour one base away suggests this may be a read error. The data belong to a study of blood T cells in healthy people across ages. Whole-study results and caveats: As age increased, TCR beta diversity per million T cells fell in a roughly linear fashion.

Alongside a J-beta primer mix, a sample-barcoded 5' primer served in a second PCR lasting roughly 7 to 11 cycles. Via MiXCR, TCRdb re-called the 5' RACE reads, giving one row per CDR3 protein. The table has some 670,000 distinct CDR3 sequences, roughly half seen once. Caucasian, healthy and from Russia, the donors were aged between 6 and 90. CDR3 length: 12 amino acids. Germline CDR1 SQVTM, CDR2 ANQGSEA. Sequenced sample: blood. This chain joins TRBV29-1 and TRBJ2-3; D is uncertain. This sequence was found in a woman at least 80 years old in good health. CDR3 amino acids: CSVEGRTDTRYF. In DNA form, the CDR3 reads TGCAGCGTTGAAGGGCGAACAGATACGCGGTATTTT.